The TCR beta chain under discussion was sequenced for a study of T cell changes during pregnancy in multiple sclerosis (dated by TCRdb to about 2019). Broadly, across the study: Changes in the T cell repertoire over the course of pregnancy were examined in this study in women with multiple sclerosis.

Via the germline V gene, CDR1 is SNHLY and CDR2 FYNNEI. The CDR3 has 14 amino acids, counting the end cysteine and phenylalanine. Only CDR3 DNA is held: 42 bases, read in frame from base 1. Trimming removed 4 bases from V and 5 bases from J, leaving 11 bases between the germline ends. This clone was recorded once. The specificity of this receptor is unknown. The input lacks base qualities; no much larger clone sits a single base away. The library was prepared using the immunoSEQ multiplex PCR assay. Sourced from immuneACCESS, this table was stored by TCRdb with only in-frame sequences that have V and J called. A share of the clones is absent; for the studies checked, an unresolved V gene accounts for under half, and the remainder has no known explanation. This sample has 100,000 or so clones in its table, and 90% to 95% of those were observed once. The ten largest clones capture roughly 0.9% of the sample.

The chain links TRBV2 with TRBJ1-4, with no D gene named confidently. The sample here was peripheral blood, taken before pregnancy. This receptor was identified in a female donor with multiple sclerosis, enrolled in a pregnancy study. At the DNA level, the sequence is TGTGCCAGCAGTGGACGACGGGAAAATGAAAAACTGTTTTTT. Translated, it gives CASSGRRENEKLFF.